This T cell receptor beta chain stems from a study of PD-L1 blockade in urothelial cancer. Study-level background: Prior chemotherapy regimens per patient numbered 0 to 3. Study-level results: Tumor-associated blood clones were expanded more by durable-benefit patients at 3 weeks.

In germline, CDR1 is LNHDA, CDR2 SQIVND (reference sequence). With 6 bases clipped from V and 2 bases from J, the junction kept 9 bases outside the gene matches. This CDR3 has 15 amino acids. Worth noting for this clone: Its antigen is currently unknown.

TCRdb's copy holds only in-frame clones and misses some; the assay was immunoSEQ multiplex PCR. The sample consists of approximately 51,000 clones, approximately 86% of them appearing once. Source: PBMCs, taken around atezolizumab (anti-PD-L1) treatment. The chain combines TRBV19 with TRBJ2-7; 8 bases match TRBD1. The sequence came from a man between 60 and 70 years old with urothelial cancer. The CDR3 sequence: CASRSDRGQPYEQYF. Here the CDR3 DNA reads TGTGCCAGTAGATCCGACAGGGGCCAGCCCTACGAGCAGTACTTC.